This TCR beta chain was found in a study of T cells in Graves' hyperthyroidism and ophthalmopathy. Study-wide context: Blood was drawn when the patient was first diagnosed and still untreated.

This CDR3 is 15 amino acids long. CDR1 is LNHDA and CDR2 is SQIVND in the germline V gene (reference sequence). Trimming took 6 bases from V and 0 from J; bases not matched to a gene: 4. Authors of the study amplified TCR beta CDR3 regions from RNA transcripts. The study used the HTBI primer set for a first-round RT-PCR of the TCR CDR3. TCRdb ran MiXCR on the multiplex PCR reads and lists one entry per CDR3 protein. The table has 300,000 or so distinct CDR3 sequences, over 15% seen once. The chain couples TRBV19 to TRBJ2-4; 8 positions match TRBD2. This sequence originates from an older woman with Graves' ophthalmopathy. What was sequenced was blood. The CDR3 sequence: CASRGLALAKNIQYF. In nucleotides, the CDR3 is TGTGCCAGTAGAGGACTAGCTCTAGCCAAAAACATTCAGTACTTC.